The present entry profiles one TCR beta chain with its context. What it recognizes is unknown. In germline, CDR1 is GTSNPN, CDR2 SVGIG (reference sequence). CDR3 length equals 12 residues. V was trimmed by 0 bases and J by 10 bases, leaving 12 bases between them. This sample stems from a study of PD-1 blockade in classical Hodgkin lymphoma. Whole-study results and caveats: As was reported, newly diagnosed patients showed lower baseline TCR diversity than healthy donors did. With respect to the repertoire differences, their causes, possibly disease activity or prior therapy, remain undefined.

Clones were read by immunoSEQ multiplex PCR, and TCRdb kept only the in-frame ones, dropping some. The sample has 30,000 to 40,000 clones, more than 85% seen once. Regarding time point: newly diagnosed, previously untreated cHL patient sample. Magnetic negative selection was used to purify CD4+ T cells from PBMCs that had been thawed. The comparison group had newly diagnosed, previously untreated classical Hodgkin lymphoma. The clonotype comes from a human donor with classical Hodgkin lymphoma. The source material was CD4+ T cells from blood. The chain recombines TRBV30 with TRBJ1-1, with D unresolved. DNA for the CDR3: TGTGCCTGGAGTGTACAAGCGAAGGTAGCTTTCTTT. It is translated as CAWSVQAKVAFF.